This T cell receptor beta chain was identified during a study of T cell responses to AZD1222 COVID-19 vaccine. On the study more broadly: The study pooled second doses at about 4 or about 12 weeks. Study observations and caveats: There were vaccine-associated CD4 TCRs across spike, dominant at 160-218 and 743-854. Close to half of spike-specific TCRs reportedly recognize unmutated variant regions.

This clone was seen only once. Antigen unknown. TCRdb keeps only in-frame clones here, not all; method: immunoSEQ multiplex PCR. The sample lists around 120,000 clones; about 91% were seen once. The receptor comes from an adult in good health. This specimen consisted of peripheral blood, obtained on day 0 of AZD1222 vaccination.

The CDR3 sequence: CASSPTGLAGGPLFF. The CDR3 DNA sequence: TGTGCCAGCAGTCCGACCGGACTAGCGGGAGGCCCCCTGTTCTTC. The V and J genes are TRBV6-2 or TRBV6-3 and TRBJ2-1; 14 bases match TRBD2. Germline V gene data show CDR1 as MNHEY and CDR2 as SVGEGT. The V and J ends lost 5 bases and 15 bases, in that order; junction bases with no gene match: 12. This CDR3 region has 15 residues.